This passage covers 12 T cell receptor beta chains from one sample sequenced in a study of cytomegalovirus exposure and HLA in healthy donors. PCR used 60 Vbeta primers and 13 Jbeta primers. Clones were sequenced by immunoSEQ multiplex PCR, and TCRdb holds only the in-frame ones, with some missing. Found here are roughly 180,000 clones, 75% to 80% of them singletons; the top ten hold around an eighth. The sequenced sample was PBMCs. The receptors originated from a man aged 45-65 years in good health and CMV-seropositive.

The chain has TRBV13 and TRBJ2-1; no clear D. Deletions cut 5 bases from V and 6 bases from J, with 14 bases between. CDR3 size: 14 residues. Germline CDR1 PRHDT, CDR2 FYEKMQ (reference sequence). As DNA, the CDR3 is TGTGCCAGCAGCATTGGCTCCCGGAGCAATGAGCAGTTCTTC. This encodes CASSIGSRSNEQFF.

The chain carries TRBV18 and TRBJ1-6; D gene ambiguous. Germline V gene sequence: CDR1 KGHSH, CDR2 LQKENI. V was cut by 3 bases and J by 8 bases, with 14 bases left in between. The CDR3 is made up of 15 amino acids. DNA for the CDR3: TGTGCCAGCTCACCGACACGCACCTGGGATTCACCCCTCCACTTT. Amino acids: CASSPTRTWDSPLHF.

The rearrangement joins TRBV4-1 to TRBJ2-3; maybe TRBD1 (6 bases). CDR1 is MGHRA, CDR2 YSYEKL, per germline. Deletions cut 5 bases from V and 2 bases from J, with 11 bases between. The CDR3 loop spans 14 amino acids. The CDR3 protein is CASSKDSFTDTQYF. The CDR3 DNA sequence: TGCGCCAGCAGCAAGGACAGTTTCACAGATACGCAGTATTTT.

This chain links TRBV5-1 with TRBJ2-5, with 7 bases fitting TRBD1. CDR3 length: 15 amino acids. With V trimmed by 4 bases and J by 0 bases, 6 bases remained unmatched. Germline V lookup: CDR1 SGHRS, CDR2 YFSETQ. CDR3 in DNA: TGCGCCAGCAGCCCGGGGACAGACTACCAAGAGACCCAGTACTTC. Protein: CASSPGTDYQETQYF.

The J gene is TRBJ1-1, the V gene TRBV5-1, with a tentative D call TRBD1 (5 bases). The CDR3 has 17 amino acids. V shed 2 bases and J shed 1 base, with 18 bases lying between them. The germline CDR1 and CDR2 sequences are SGHRS and YFSETQ. The CDR3 region is CASSFFPAAGGNTEAFF. In DNA, the CDR3 is TGCGCCAGCAGCTTTTTTCCCGCTGCCGGGGGGAACACTGAAGCTTTCTTT.

CDR3 residues: CASSFRDRDGEKLFF. CDR3 nucleotide sequence: TGTGCCAGCAGTTTCCGGGACAGGGACGGTGAAAAACTGTTTTTT. The chain combines TRBV28 with TRBJ1-4; TRBD1 agrees at 9 bases. Unmatched junction bases numbered 6, after V lost 3 bases and J lost 7 bases. The CDR3 spans 15 residues. Germline V gives CDR1 MDHEN, CDR2 SYDVKM.

The chain couples TRBV7-2 to TRBJ1-2; 10 bases agree with TRBD1. The CDR3 covers 15 residues. CDR1 is SGHTA and CDR2 is FQGNSA in the germline V gene. The V segment lost 2 bases and the J segment 7 bases; nucleotides outside the gene matches: 7. This CDR3 reads CASSLYQGQGTGYTF. The CDR3 region has the DNA TGTGCCAGCAGCTTATACCAGGGACAGGGGACTGGCTACACCTTC. Using reference TRBV7-2 and TRBJ1-2 for the parts outside the CDR3, the full variable domain is GAGVSQSPSNKVTEKGKDVELRCDPISGHTALYWYRQSLGQGLEFLIYFQGNSAPDKSGLPSDRFSAERTGGSVSTLTIQRTQQEDSAVYLCASSLYQGQGTGYTFGSGTRLTVV.

This clone was detected a few times. The gene calls are TRBV7-2 and TRBJ1-1; weak D call: TRBD1 (5 bases). Trimming removed 5 bases from V and 4 bases from J, with 23 bases in between. Germline V CDR1 and CDR2: SGHTA, FQGNSA. This CDR3 has 17 amino acids. CDR3 bases: TGTGCCAGCAGCACCTTATCAGGGTTTGGGCCAAGCACTGAAGCTTTCTTT. It is translated as CASSTLSGFGPSTEAFF.

This clone was recorded only once. The chain recombines TRBV5-1 with TRBJ2-5; perhaps TRBD2 as D (7 bases). This CDR3 is 14 amino acids long. The germline V gene encodes CDR1 SGHRS and CDR2 YFSETQ. V was cut by 5 bases and J by 11 bases, with 22 bases left in between. Here the CDR3 reads CASRSGGPPGEQYF. For the CDR3, the DNA is TGCGCCAGCAGGTCGGGGGGCCCTCCGGGGGAGCAGTACTTC.

The chain employs TRBV28 and TRBJ1-4; 11 nucleotides line up with TRBD1. The CDR3 runs to 14 residues. After removal of 9 bases from V and 9 bases from J, the junction contained 9 bases not matched to a gene. Germline values: CDR1 MDHEN, CDR2 SYDVKM. CDR3 residues: CASKPGQGGQKLFF. Here the CDR3 DNA reads TGTGCCAGTAAACCGGGACAGGGGGGACAAAAACTGTTTTTT.

This chain's CDR3 is CASSQLLRRDRGQDSGGYTF. In DNA, the CDR3 is TGCGCCAGCAGCCAGCTCTTACGCCGGGACAGGGGGCAAGATTCGGGTGGCTACACCTTC. J is TRBJ1-2 and V is TRBV4-1; 12 nucleotides agree with TRBD1. Trimming cost V 3 bases and J 7 bases; bases outside gene matches: 21. The CDR3 loop spans 20 amino acids. CDR1 and CDR2 from the germline V gene are MGHRA and YSYEKL.

On this clone itself: An end of the junction does not agree with germline; a read error may underlie this. J is TRBJ1-3 and V is TRBV6-5; perhaps TRBD1 as D (6 bases). This CDR3 is 14 amino acids long. Germline values: CDR1 MNHEY, CDR2 SVGAGI. The CDR3 coding sequence is TGTGCCAGCAATTACGCTTCAGGGGAGGGGCAAATATATTTT. Its translation: CASNYASGEGQIYF.